This TCR beta chain comes out of a study of T cells after yellow fever vaccination. This clonotype was picked up a small number of times. The antigen remains undetermined. Study-level findings and limits: A minor fraction of clonotypes spanned both CD4 and CD8 compartments.

TCRdb fed the 5' RACE reads into MiXCR, producing one record per CDR3 protein. Of some 300,000 distinct CDR3 sequences detected, 9.5% to 12% appear once; the ten largest clones hold 3% to 3.5%. CDR1 LNHNV and CDR2 YYDKDF come from the germline V gene (reference sequence). The CDR3 is 13 residues long. Trimming left V 1 base short and J 10 bases short, with 8 bases between. The sequencing here drew on CD4+ T cells sorted from PBMCs, taken 45 days after the yellow fever booster vaccination. This TCR derives from a man between 18 and 29 years old who received the YFV17D yellow fever vaccine. The rearrangement links TRBV15 to TRBJ1-6; possibly TRBD1 for D (5 bases). The CDR3 region is CATSRGGLSPLHF. CDR3 nucleotides: TGTGCCACCAGCAGAGGGGGGTTATCACCCCTCCACTTT.